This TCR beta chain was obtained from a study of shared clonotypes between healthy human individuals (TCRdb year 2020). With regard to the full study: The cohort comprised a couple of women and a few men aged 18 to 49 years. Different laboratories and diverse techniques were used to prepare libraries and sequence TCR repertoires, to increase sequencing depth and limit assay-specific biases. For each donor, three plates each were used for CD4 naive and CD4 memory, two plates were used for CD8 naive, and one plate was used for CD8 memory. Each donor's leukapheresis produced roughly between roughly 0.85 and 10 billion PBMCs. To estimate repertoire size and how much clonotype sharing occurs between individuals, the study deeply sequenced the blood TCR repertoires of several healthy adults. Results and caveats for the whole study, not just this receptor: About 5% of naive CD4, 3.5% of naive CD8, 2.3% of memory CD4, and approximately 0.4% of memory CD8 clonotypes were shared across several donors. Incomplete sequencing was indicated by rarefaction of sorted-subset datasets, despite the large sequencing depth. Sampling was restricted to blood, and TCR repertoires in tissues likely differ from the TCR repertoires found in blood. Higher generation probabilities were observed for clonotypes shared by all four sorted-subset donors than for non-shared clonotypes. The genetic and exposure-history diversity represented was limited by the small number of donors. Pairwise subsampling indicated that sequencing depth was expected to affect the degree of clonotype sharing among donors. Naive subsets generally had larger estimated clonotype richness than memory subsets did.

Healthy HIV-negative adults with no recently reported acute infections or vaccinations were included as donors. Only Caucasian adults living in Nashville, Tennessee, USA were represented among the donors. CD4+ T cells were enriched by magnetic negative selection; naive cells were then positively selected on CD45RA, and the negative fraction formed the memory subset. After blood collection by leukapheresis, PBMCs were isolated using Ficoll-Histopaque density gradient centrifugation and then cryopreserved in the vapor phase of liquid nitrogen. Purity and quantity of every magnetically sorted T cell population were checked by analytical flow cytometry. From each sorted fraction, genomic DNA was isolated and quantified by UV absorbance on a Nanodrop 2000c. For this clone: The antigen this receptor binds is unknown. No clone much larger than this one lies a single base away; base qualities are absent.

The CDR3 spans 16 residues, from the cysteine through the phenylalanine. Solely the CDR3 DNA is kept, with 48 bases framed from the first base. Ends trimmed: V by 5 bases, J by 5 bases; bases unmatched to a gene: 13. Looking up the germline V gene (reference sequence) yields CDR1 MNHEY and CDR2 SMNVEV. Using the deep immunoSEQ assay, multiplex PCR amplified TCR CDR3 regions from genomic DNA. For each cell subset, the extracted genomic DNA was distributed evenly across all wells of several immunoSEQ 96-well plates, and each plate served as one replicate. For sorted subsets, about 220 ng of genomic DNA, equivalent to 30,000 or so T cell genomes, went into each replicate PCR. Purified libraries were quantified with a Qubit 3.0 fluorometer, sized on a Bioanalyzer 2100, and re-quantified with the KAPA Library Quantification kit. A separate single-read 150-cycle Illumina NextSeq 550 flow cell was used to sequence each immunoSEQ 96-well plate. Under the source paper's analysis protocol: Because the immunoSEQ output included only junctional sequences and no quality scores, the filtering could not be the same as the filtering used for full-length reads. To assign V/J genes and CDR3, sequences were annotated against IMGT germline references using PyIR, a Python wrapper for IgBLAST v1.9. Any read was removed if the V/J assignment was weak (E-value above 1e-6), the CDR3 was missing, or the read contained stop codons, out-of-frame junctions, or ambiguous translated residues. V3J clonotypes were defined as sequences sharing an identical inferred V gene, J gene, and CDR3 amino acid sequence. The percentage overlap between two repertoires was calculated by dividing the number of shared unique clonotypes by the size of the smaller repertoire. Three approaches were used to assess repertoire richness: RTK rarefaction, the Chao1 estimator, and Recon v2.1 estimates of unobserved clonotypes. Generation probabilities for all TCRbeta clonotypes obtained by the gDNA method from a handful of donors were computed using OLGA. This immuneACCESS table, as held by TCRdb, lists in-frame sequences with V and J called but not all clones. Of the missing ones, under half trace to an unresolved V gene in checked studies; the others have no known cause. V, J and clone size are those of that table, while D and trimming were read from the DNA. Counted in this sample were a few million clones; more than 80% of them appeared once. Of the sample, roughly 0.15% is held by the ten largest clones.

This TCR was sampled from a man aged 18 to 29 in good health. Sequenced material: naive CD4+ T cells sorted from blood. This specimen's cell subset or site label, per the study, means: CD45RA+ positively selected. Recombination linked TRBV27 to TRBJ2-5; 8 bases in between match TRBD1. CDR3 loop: CASSPGTTGGRETQYF. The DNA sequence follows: TGTGCCAGCAGTCCAGGAACTACAGGGGGAAGGGAGACCCAGTACTTC.